What follows describes a single T cell receptor beta chain. The sample comes from a study of blood T cell repertoires in COVID-19. Whole-study context: In each case, the material was cDNA or gDNA derived from T cells, B-cell-depleted T cells, or PBMCs.

The protocol was immunoSEQ multiplex PCR, while the TCRdb copy is restricted to in-frame clones and leaves out a portion. Of about 230,000 clones listed, about nine tenths were seen once; the top ten hold roughly 12%. Trimming cost V 5 bases and J 6 bases; bases outside gene matches: 8. Germline V gene sequence: CDR1 SGHTA, CDR2 FQGNSA. CDR3 size: 15 residues. The source is a man aged 45-60 years with COVID-19, enrolled during active disease. The sequenced sample consisted of peripheral blood. This rearrangement joins TRBV7-2 to TRBJ1-5; 9 bases are shared with TRBD1. The chain's CDR3 is CASSPRTGVGQPQHF. CDR3 DNA sequence: TGTGCCAGCAGCCCGCGGACAGGGGTAGGTCAGCCCCAGCATTTT. The whole variable domain, filled in from reference TRBV7-2 and TRBJ1-5, reads GAGVSQSPSNKVTEKGKDVELRCDPISGHTALYWYRQSLGQGLEFLIYFQGNSAPDKSGLPSDRFSAERTGGSVSTLTIQRTQQEDSAVYLCASSPRTGVGQPQHFGDGTRLSIL.